This TCR beta chain appears in the sequencing data of a study of T cell responses to AZD1222 COVID-19 vaccine. Study details: It was second doses at about 4 or about 12 weeks that were pooled. Findings and caveats of the study: None of the repertoires were sampled until the peak T cell response had passed. Donors in the cohort were predominantly white British and more often female, and clonal diversity was possibly underestimated. Increases in Spike-specific TCR breadth and depth were seen after two AZD1222 doses.

Data came from immunoSEQ multiplex PCR; TCRdb stores just in-frame clones and leaves some out. The data hold 150,000 or so clones, with approximately 91% observed a single time. The CDR3 covers 11 residues. Deletions cut 7 bases from V and 7 bases from J, with 7 bases between. In germline, CDR1 is SNHLY, CDR2 FYNNEI. On this clone: Its antigen is currently unknown.

The specimen comprised peripheral blood, sampled on day 0 of AZD1222 vaccination. This receptor was obtained from an adult in good health. The chain combines TRBV2 with TRBJ1-4, with no clear D. CDR3 in amino acids: CASTLIEKLFF. DNA of the CDR3: TGTGCCAGCACCCTGATTGAAAAACTGTTTTTT.